This T cell receptor beta chain was captured by sequencing in a study of blood T cell repertoires in COVID-19. For the study at large: Donors in the United States, Italy and Spain gave samples during acute or convalescent COVID-19. PBMCs, B-cell-depleted T cells, or T cells provided the cDNA or gDNA that made up the material.

Patients from Seattle were sampled longitudinally, starting during active infection. Original processing methods: Amplified reference gene primers provided the basis for estimating nucleated cell counts. Measured with immunoSEQ multiplex PCR; TCRdb has only the in-frame clones, and not every one. V, J and clone size were drawn from that table, and D and trimming were deduced from the DNA. This sample has hundreds of thousands of clones, with roughly 90% found just once. Concerning this clone: This same CDR3 is encoded by further DNA sequences in the sample.

V lost 0 bases and J lost 0, with 2 bases in between. In germline, CDR1 is SGHAT, CDR2 FQNNGV. The CDR3 has 13 residues. The receptor's source is a man aged 18 to 29 with COVID-19, enrolled during active disease. This sequence joins TRBV11-2 and TRBJ1-1, with D hard to call. The source material was peripheral blood. This CDR3 is CASSLDMNTEAFF. The DNA of the CDR3 is TGTGCCAGCAGCTTAGACATGAACACTGAAGCTTTCTTT.